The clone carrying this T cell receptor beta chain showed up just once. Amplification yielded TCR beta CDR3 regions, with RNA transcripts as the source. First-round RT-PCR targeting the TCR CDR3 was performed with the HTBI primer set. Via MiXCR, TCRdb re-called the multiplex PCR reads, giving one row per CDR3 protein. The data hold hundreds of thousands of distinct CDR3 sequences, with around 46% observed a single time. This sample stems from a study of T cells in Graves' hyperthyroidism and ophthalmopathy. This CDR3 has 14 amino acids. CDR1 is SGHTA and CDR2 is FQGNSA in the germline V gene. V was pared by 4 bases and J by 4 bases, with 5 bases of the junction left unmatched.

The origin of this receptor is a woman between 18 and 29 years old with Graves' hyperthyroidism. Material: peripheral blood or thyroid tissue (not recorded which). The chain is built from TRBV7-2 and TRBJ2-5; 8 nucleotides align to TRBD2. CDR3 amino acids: CASSSQAGVETQYF. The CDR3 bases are TGTGCCAGCAGCTCTCAAGCGGGAGTAGAGACCCAGTACTTC.